This TCR beta chain was identified in a study of blood T cells in healthy people across ages. Study-level findings and limits: Unsorted PBMC material precluded a definitive naive versus antigen-experienced comparison. Age showed a roughly linear inverse relationship with TCR beta diversity per million T cells.

This CDR3 region has 16 residues. V was pared by 6 bases and J by 7 bases, with 15 bases of the junction left unmatched. A second PCR, run for about 7 to 11 cycles, used a sample-barcoded 5' primer plus a J-beta primer mix. TCRdb itself ran the 5' RACE reads through MiXCR, one entry per CDR3 protein. This sample carries 580,000 or so distinct CDR3 sequences, 47% of them seen once, and the ten largest clones take 20% to 25%. Comment on this clonotype: Its cognate antigen is unknown.

V and J are TRBV12-3 or TRBV12-4 and TRBJ2-1, with TRBD1 matching 7 bases. The specimen sequenced was blood. This TCR came from a man at least 80 years old in good health. In DNA form, the CDR3 reads TGTGCCAGCAGGCCAGGGGGTGACCTCCCAACTAATGAGCAGTTCTTC. This translates into CASRPGGDLPTNEQFF.